The clone carrying this T cell receptor beta chain was recorded a few times. This specimen comes from a study of T-cell reconstitution after alpha-beta-depleted transplantation in children. Unique molecular identifiers were incorporated during preparation of the TCRbeta library. TCRdb re-called the PCR reads through MiXCR, storing one row per CDR3 protein. Seen here are approximately 400,000 distinct CDR3 sequences, roughly 10% observed once, and the top ten hold about 5%. CDR3 size: 17 residues. Germline V lookup: CDR1 SEHNR, CDR2 FQNEAQ (reference sequence). V dropped 5 bases and J dropped 1 base, with 19 bases sitting between them.

V and J are TRBV7-9 and TRBJ2-3; D is perhaps TRBD2 (6 bases). The receptor was isolated from a human donor who donated a stem cell graft to a child with acute myeloid leukemia. Sequencing used PBMCs from the stem cell graft donor, obtained from the stem cell graft. The CDR3 loop reads CASSLTGTQSGTDTQYF. The CDR3 DNA sequence: TGTGCCAGCAGCCTCACCGGGACTCAAAGTGGCACAGATACGCAGTATTTT.